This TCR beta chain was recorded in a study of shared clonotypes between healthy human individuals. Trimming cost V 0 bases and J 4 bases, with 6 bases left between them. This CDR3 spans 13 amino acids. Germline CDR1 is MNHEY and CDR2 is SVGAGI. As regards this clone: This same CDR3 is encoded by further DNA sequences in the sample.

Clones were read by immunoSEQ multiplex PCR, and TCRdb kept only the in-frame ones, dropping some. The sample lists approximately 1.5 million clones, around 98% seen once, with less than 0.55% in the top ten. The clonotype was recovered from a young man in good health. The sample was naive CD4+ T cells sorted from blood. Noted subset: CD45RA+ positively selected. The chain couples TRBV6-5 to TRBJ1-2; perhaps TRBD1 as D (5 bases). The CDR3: CASSYSQGYGYTF. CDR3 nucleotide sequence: TGTGCCAGCAGTTACTCCCAGGGCTATGGCTACACCTTC.